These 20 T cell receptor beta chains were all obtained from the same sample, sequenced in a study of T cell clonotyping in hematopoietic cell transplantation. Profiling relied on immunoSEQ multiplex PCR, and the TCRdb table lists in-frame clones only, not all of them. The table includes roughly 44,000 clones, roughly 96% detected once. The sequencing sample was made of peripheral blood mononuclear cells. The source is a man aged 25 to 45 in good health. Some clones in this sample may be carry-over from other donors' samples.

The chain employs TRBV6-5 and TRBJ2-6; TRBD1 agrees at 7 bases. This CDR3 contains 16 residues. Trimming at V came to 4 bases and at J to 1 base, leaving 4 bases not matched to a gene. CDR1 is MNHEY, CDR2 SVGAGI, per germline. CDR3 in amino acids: CASSSNRGSGANVLTF. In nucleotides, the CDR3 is TGTGCCAGCAGTTCCAACAGGGGTTCTGGGGCCAACGTCCTGACTTTC.

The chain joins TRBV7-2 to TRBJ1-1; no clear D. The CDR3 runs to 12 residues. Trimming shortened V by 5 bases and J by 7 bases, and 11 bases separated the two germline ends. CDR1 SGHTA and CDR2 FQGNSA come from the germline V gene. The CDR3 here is CASSREVGEAFF. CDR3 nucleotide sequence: TGTGCCAGCAGCCGAGAGGTTGGTGAAGCTTTCTTT.

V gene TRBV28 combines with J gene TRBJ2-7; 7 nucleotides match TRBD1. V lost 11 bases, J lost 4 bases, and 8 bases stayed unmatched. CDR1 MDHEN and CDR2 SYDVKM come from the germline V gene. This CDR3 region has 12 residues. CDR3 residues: CAAGTVSYEQYF. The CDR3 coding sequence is TGTGCCGCAGGGACAGTTAGTTACGAGCAGTACTTC.

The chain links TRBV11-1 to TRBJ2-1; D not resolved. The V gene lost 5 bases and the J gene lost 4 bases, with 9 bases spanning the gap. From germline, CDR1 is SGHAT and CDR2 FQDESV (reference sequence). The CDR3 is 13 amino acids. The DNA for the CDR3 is TGTGCCAGCAGCGCCGGCCCTTACAATGAGCAGTTCTTC. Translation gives CASSAGPYNEQFF. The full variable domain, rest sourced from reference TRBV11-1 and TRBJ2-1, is EAEVAQSPRYKITEKSQAVAFWCDPISGHATLYWYRQILGQGPELLVQFQDESVVDDSQLPKDRFSAERLKGVDSTLKIQPAELGDSAMYLCASSAGPYNEQFFGPGTRLTVL.

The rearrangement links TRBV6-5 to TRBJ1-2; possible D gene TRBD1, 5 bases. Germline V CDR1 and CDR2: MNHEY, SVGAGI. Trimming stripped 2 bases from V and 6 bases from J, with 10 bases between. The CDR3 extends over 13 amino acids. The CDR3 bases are TGTGCCAGCAGTTACCAAGGGACGAATGGCTACACCTTC. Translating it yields CASSYQGTNGYTF.

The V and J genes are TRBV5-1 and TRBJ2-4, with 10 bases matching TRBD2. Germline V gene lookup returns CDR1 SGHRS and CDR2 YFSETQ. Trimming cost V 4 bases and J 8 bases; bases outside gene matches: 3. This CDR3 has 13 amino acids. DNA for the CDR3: TGCGCCAGCAGCATAGGACTAGCGGACATTCAGTACTTC. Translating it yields CASSIGLADIQYF.

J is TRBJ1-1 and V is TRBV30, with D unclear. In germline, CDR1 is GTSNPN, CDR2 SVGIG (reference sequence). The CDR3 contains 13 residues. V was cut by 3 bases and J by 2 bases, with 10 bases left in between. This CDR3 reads CAWRQRVNTEAFF. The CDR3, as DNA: TGTGCCTGGAGGCAGAGGGTTAACACTGAAGCTTTCTTT.

The DNA for the CDR3 is TGCAGCGTTCTGGTTAGAGGCTCTGGGGCCAACGTCCTGACTTTC. It yields the protein CSVLVRGSGANVLTF. The gene calls are TRBV29-1 and TRBJ2-6; D remains unclear. Trimming cost V 5 bases and J 0 bases, with 11 bases left between them. CDR3 size: 15 residues. Germline V lookup: CDR1 SQVTM, CDR2 ANQGSEA.

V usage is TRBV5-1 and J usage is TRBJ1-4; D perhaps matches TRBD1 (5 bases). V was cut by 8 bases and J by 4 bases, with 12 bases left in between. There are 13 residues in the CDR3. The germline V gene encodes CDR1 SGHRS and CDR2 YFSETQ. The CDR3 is CARRGAYNEKLFF. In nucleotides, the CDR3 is TGCGCCAGAAGAGGGGCGTATAATGAAAAACTGTTTTTT.

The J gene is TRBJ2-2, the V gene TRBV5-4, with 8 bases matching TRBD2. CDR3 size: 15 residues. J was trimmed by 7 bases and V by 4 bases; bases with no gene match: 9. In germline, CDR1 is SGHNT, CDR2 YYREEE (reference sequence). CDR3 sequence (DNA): TGTGCCAGCAGCACCGGGGGGGGCCTAGACGGGGAGCTGTTTTTT. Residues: CASSTGGGLDGELFF.

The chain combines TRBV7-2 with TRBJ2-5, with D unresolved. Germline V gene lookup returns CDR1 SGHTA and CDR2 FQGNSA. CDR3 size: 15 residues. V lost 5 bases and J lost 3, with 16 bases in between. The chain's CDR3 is CASSPSRIVKETQYF. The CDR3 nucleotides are TGTGCCAGCAGCCCCTCTCGGATAGTCAAAGAGACCCAGTACTTC.

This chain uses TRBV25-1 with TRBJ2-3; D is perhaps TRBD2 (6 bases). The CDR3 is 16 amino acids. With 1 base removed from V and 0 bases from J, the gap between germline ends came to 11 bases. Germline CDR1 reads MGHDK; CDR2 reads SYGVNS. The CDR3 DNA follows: TGTGCCAGCAGTGAATTTGGGAGGACCAGCACAGATACGCAGTATTTT. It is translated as CASSEFGRTSTDTQYF.

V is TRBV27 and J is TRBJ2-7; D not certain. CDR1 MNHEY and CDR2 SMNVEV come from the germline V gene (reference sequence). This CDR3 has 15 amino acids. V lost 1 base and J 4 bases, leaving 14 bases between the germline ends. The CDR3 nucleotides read TGTGCCAGCAGTTTATATATGGGTCTTCGGTACGAGCAGTACTTC. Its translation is CASSLYMGLRYEQYF.

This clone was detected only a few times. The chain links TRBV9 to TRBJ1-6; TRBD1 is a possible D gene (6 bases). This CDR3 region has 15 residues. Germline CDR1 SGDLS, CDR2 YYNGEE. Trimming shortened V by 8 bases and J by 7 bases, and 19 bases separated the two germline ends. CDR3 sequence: CASRAGGARNSPLHF. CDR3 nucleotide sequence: TGTGCCAGTCGTGCGGGGGGGGCGCGGAATTCACCCCTCCACTTT.

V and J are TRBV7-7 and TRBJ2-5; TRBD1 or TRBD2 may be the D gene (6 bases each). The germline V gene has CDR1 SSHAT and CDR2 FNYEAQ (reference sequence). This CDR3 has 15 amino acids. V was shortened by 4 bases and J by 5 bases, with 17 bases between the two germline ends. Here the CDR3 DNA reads TGTGCCAGCAGCTCACCGGCCGGGGGCAGGGAGACCCAGTACTTC. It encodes CASSSPAGGRETQYF.

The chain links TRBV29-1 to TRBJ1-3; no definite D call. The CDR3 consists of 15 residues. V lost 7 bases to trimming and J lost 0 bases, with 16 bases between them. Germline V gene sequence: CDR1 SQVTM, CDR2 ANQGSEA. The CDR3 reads CSGFEPTSSGNTIYF. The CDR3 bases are TGCAGCGGATTTGAACCTACCAGCTCTGGAAACACCATATATTTT.

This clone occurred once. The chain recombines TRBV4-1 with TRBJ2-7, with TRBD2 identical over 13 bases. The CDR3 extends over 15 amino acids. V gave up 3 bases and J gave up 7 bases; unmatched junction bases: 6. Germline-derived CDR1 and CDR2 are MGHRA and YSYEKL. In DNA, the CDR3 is TGCGCCAGCAGCCACGGACTAGCGGGGGCCAATGAGCAGTACTTC. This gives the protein CASSHGLAGANEQYF.

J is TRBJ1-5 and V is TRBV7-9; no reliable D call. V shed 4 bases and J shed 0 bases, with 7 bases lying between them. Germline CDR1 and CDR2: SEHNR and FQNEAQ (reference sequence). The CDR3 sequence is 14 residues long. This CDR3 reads CASSSDGSNQPQHF. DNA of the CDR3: TGTGCCAGCAGCTCGGACGGTAGCAATCAGCCCCAGCATTTT.

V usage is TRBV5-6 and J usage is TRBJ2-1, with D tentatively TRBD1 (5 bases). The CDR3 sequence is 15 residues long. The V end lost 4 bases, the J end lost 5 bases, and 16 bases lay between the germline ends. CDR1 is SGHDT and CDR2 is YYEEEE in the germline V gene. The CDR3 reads CASSPEWGPHNEQFF. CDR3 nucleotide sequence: TGTGCCAGCAGCCCCGAGTGGGGCCCCCACAATGAGCAGTTCTTC.

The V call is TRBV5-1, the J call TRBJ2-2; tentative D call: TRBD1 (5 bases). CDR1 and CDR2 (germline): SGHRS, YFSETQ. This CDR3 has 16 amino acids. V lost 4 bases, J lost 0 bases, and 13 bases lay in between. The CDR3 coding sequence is TGCGCCAGCAGCCTGTACAGGTCCGCGAACACCGGGGAGCTGTTTTTT. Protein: CASSLYRSANTGELFF.